Sequencing of this T cell receptor beta chain was carried out in a study of identical twins. Study-level points and caveats: Weaker excess twin sharing was observed in beta out-of-frame sequences.

This clonotype was seen only a few times. Its target is not known. The V end lost 7 bases, the J end lost 0 bases, and 4 bases lay between the germline ends. The CDR3 runs to 13 residues. Germline V lookup: CDR1 LNHNV, CDR2 YYDKDF (reference sequence). A single record per CDR3 protein comes from TCRdb applying MiXCR to the 5' RACE reads. The sample records 200,000 or so distinct CDR3 sequences, around 6.9% being singletons. These data also featured in a second study, about yellow fever vaccine responses in identical twins.

Sequencing input: memory (CD45RO+) T cells sorted from blood. The origin of this receptor is a woman aged 18-29 years in good health. The chain is built from TRBV15 and TRBJ2-6; D gene uncertain. The CDR3 region is CATTPSGANVLTF. For the CDR3, the DNA is TGTGCCACCACCCCCTCTGGGGCCAACGTCCTGACTTTC.